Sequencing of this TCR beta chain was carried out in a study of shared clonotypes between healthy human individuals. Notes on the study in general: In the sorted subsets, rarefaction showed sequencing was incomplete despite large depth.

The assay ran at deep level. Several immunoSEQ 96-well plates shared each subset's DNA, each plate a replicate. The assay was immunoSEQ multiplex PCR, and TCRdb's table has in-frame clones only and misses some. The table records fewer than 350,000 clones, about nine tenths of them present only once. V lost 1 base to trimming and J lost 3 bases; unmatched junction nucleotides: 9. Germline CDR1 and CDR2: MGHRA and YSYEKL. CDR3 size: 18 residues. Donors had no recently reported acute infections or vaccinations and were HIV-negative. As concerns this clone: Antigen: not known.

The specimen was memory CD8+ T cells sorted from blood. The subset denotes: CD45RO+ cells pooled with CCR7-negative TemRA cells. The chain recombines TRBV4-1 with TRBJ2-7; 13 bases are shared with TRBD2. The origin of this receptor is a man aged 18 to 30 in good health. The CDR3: CASSQVPFGTSGIYEQYF. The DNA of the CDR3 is TGCGCCAGCAGCCAAGTTCCTTTTGGGACTAGCGGGATCTACGAGCAGTACTTC.